The sequence of this TCR beta chain was determined in a study of blood T cell repertoires in COVID-19. Study background: Some COVID-19 samples were acute and others convalescent; all came from the United States, Italy and Spain.

Sequenced by immunoSEQ multiplex PCR; TCRdb stores in-frame clones only, minus some. Here the sample spans approximately 150,000 clones, around 82% being singletons. This clone was found once. This TCR was sampled from a woman aged 45-60 years with acute or convalescent COVID-19. The source material was peripheral blood.

The CDR3: CASSPWTSGGAYNEQFF. The DNA for the CDR3 is TGTGCCAGTAGTCCCTGGACTAGCGGGGGGGCCTACAATGAGCAGTTCTTC. This rearrangement joins TRBV19 to TRBJ2-1; 15 bases fit TRBD2. CDR3 length: 17 residues. The ends lost 5 bases at V and 2 bases at J; junction bases unmatched: 4. Germline V CDR1 and CDR2: LNHDA, SQIVND (reference sequence).